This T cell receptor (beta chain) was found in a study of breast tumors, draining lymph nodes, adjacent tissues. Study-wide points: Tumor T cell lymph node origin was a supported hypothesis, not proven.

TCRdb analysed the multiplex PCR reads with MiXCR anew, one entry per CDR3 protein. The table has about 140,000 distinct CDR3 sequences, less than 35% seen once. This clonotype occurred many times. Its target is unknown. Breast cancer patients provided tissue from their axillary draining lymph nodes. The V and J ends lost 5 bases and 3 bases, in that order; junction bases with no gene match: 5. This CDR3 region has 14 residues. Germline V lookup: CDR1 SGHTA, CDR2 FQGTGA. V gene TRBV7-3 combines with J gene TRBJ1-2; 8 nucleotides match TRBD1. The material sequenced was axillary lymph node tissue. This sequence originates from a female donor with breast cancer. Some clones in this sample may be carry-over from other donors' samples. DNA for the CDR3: TGTGCCAGCAGCCCAGGACAGGGCCACTATGGCTACACCTTC. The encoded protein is CASSPGQGHYGYTF. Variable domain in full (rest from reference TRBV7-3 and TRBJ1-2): GAGVSQTPSNKVTEKGKYVELRCDPISGHTALYWYRQSLGQGPEFLIYFQGTGAADDSGLPNDRFFAVRPEGSVSTLKIQRTERGDSAVYLCASSPGQGHYGYTFGSGTRLTVV.